The rows below give T cell receptor beta chains drawn from one sample of a study of T-cell reconstitution after alpha-beta-depleted transplantation in children. TCRdb itself ran the PCR reads through MiXCR, one entry per CDR3 protein. The sample includes some 300,000 distinct CDR3 sequences, 10% of them seen just once. The sample consisted of PBMCs, taken before TCRalphabeta/CD19-depleted stem cell transplant. All receptors come from a boy in the first two years of life with acute myeloid leukemia, due to receive a stem cell transplant. The CDR3 runs from the conserved cysteine through the conserved F or W. D genes are given only for firm matches. Rows give clone size only sometimes, using once, few, many, or a class for an expanded clone.

-,TRBJ2-6,TRBV7-6,-,CASSSFPGANVLTF,TGTGCCAGCAGCTCTTTTCCTGGGGCCAACGTCCTGACTTTC
many,TRBJ2-7,TRBV28,TRBD2,CASSLWASGSYEQYF,TGTGCCAGCAGTTTATGGGCTAGCGGATCCTACGAGCAGTACTTC
-,TRBJ2-6,TRBV19,-,CASSMWGMSGANVLTF,TGTGCCAGTAGCATGTGGGGGATGTCTGGGGCCAACGTCCTGACTTTC
few,TRBJ2-1,TRBV7-2,-,CASSLLDDSNEQFF,TGTGCCAGCAGCTTATTGGATGATTCTAATGAGCAGTTCTTC
few,TRBJ2-3,TRBV7-2,-,CASSVEPGRMDTDTQYF,TGTGCCAGCAGCGTAGAGCCCGGGAGAATGGACACAGATACGCAGTATTTT
many,TRBJ2-5,TRBV7-2,-,CASSLSRGLGGETQYF,TGTGCCAGCAGCTTAAGTAGGGGACTCGGAGGAGAGACCCAGTACTTC
many,TRBJ2-1,TRBV7-8,-,CASSLGKISYNEQFF,TGTGCCAGCAGCTTGGGGAAAATCTCCTACAATGAGCAGTTCTTC
many,TRBJ2-7,TRBV20-1,-,CSASTARSSYEQYF,TGCAGTGCTAGTACTGCCCGAAGCTCCTACGAGCAGTACTTC
many,TRBJ2-5,TRBV2,TRBD1,CASSEARGRGETQYF,TGTGCCAGCAGCGAAGCCAGGGGGCGAGGGGAGACCCAGTACTTC
-,TRBJ2-5,TRBV6-5,TRBD1,CASSYSTGSYQETQYF,TGTGCCAGCAGTTACTCGACAGGGTCGTACCAAGAGACCCAGTACTTC
many,TRBJ2-7,TRBV10-3,TRBD2,CAISESTPGGYEQYF,TGTGCCATCAGTGAGTCGACCCCGGGGGGCTACGAGCAGTACTTC
many,TRBJ1-1,TRBV7-9,TRBD1,CASSFRTGGDPSSF,TGTGCCAGCAGCTTTAGGACAGGGGGCGATCCTTCCTCCTTT
few,TRBJ2-5,TRBV6-5,TRBD2,CASKTSGGVETQYF,TGTGCCAGCAAGACTAGCGGGGGCGTTGAGACCCAGTACTTC
-,TRBJ2-2,TRBV9,-,CASSVRTAGELFF,TGTGCCAGCAGCGTTCGGACAGCCGGGGAGCTGTTTTTT
few,TRBJ1-5,TRBV5-1,TRBD1,CASSLGGQGRKGNQPQHF,TGCGCCAGCAGCTTGGGCGGACAGGGGAGGAAGGGCAATCAGCCCCAGCATTTT
many,TRBJ1-1,TRBV27,-,CASSTTRNTEAFF,TGTGCCAGCAGTACAACCAGGAACACTGAAGCTTTCTTT
-,TRBJ2-1,TRBV7-9,-,CASSLAAGHRNEQFF,TGTGCCAGCAGCTTAGCGGCAGGGCATCGTAATGAGCAGTTCTTC
many,TRBJ2-1,TRBV6-1,TRBD2,CASSAGTSGMGEQFF,TGTGCCAGCAGTGCCGGGACTAGCGGGATGGGTGAGCAGTTCTTC
-,TRBJ1-6,TRBV12-3/TRBV12-4,-,CASSSISSPLHF,TGTGCCAGCAGCTCAATCTCATCACCCCTCCACTTT
many,TRBJ2-3,TRBV7-9,TRBD2,CASSLVLAGSPTDTQYF,TGTGCCAGCAGCTTAGTCCTAGCGGGAAGCCCCACAGATACGCAGTATTTT
few,TRBJ1-2,TRBV28,TRBD1,CASSLSGTGGKGYTF,TGTGCCAGCAGTTTATCTGGGACAGGGGGTAAGGGCTACACCTTC
many,TRBJ2-1,TRBV20-1,-,CSARDWGGLSEQFF,TGCAGTGCTAGAGATTGGGGGGGGCTCAGTGAGCAGTTCTTC
many,TRBJ2-3,TRBV29-1,-,CSVEAQDNTDTQYF,TGCAGCGTTGAAGCACAGGACAACACAGATACGCAGTATTTT
many,TRBJ2-7,TRBV6-6,TRBD2,CASGGRDEQYF,TGTGCCAGCGGGGGGAGGGACGAGCAGTACTTC
-,TRBJ2-3,TRBV4-3,-,CASSQDTTSRRTDTQYF,TGCGCCAGCAGCCAAGACACAACGAGTAGGCGCACAGATACGCAGTATTTT
many,TRBJ1-2,TRBV28,-,CASSLWSRGLLGGAYGYTF,TGTGCCAGCAGTTTATGGAGCAGGGGACTCCTAGGAGGAGCCTATGGCTACACCTTC
few,TRBJ2-5,TRBV20-1,TRBD2,CSAETSGGPLETQYF,TGCAGTGCCGAGACTAGCGGGGGGCCTTTAGAGACCCAGTACTTC
many,TRBJ2-7,TRBV7-2,TRBD1,CASSLWTGPYEQYF,TGTGCCAGCAGCTTGTGGACAGGGCCCTACGAGCAGTACTTC
many,TRBJ2-7,TRBV6-1,TRBD2,CASSEIGLAYEQYF,TGTGCCAGCAGTGAAATCGGACTAGCTTACGAGCAGTACTTC
many,TRBJ2-3,TRBV4-3,TRBD2,CASSQEVSIAGYTDTQYF,TGCGCCAGCAGCCAAGAAGTCTCGATAGCGGGGTACACAGATACGCAGTATTTT
many,TRBJ2-2,TRBV5-1,-,CASSFLLVGGELFF,TGCGCCAGCAGCTTTCTTTTGGTTGGCGGGGAGCTGTTTTTT
few,TRBJ2-7,TRBV7-3,-,CATLYQGTRGPPSYEQYF,TGTGCCACCCTATACCAGGGTACGCGGGGTCCCCCCTCCTACGAGCAGTACTTC
few,TRBJ2-6,TRBV24-1,-,CATSDLISGANVLTF,TGTGCCACCAGTGACCTGATCTCTGGGGCCAACGTCCTGACTTTC
-,TRBJ2-7,TRBV12-3/TRBV12-4,-,CASSRKGVPSYEQYF,TGTGCCAGCAGTAGGAAAGGGGTGCCATCCTACGAGCAGTACTTC
many,TRBJ2-1,TRBV12-3/TRBV12-4,-,CASSLGTVDNEQFF,TGTGCCAGCAGTTTAGGGACAGTTGACAATGAGCAGTTCTTC
many,TRBJ2-3,TRBV7-3,TRBD2,CASSLLGGKGDTQYF,TGTGCCAGCAGCTTGCTGGGGGGGAAAGGAGATACGCAGTATTTT
many,TRBJ2-7,TRBV5-1,TRBD1,CASSWDRVYEQYF,TGCGCCAGCAGCTGGGACAGGGTTTACGAGCAGTACTTC
many,TRBJ2-5,TRBV24-1,-,CATSTLQGMGETQYF,TGTGCCACCAGCACACTACAGGGAATGGGAGAGACCCAGTACTTC
many,TRBJ2-2,TRBV11-3,-,CASSRTRGGPGELFF,TGTGCCAGCAGCCGCACCAGGGGTGGCCCCGGGGAGCTGTTTTTT
few,TRBJ1-1,TRBV7-9,-,CASSWLGGTNTEAFF,TGTGCCAGCAGCTGGTTGGGGGGGACGAACACTGAAGCTTTCTTT
many,TRBJ1-1,TRBV7-9,TRBD1,CASSSPWDRGTEAFF,TGTGCCAGCAGCTCCCCCTGGGACAGAGGCACTGAAGCTTTCTTT
few,TRBJ2-7,TRBV7-8,TRBD2,CASSFGGGFRGSTYEQYF,TGTGCCAGCAGCTTCGGGGGGGGGTTCAGGGGATCCACCTACGAGCAGTACTTC
-,TRBJ2-7,TRBV6-1,TRBD2,CASSHTSGSYEQYF,TGTGCCAGCAGCCATACTAGCGGGAGTTACGAGCAGTACTTC
many,TRBJ2-7,TRBV27,-,CASSWGISYEQYF,TGTGCCAGCAGTTGGGGCATCTCCTACGAGCAGTACTTC
medium-sized,TRBJ2-2,TRBV25-1,-,CASSATADTGELFF,TGTGCCAGCAGTGCGACAGCTGACACCGGGGAGCTGTTTTTT
many,TRBJ2-2,TRBV6-5,-,CASSYSKFRELFF,TGTGCCAGCAGTTACTCCAAATTTCGGGAGCTGTTTTTT
many,TRBJ2-7,TRBV20-1,-,CSASSTYEQYF,TGCAGTGCTAGTTCCACCTACGAGCAGTACTTC